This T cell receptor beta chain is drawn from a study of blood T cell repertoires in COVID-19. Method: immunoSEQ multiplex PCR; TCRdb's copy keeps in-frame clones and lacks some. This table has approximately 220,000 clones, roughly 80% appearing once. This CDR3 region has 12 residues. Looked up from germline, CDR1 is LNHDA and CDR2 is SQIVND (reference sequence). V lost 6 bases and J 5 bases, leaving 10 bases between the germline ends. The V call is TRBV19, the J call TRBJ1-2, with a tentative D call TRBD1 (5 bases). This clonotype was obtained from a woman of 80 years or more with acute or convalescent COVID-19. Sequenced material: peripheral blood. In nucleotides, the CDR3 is TGTGCCAGTAGCGAGACAGCATATGGCTACACCTTC. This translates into CASSETAYGYTF.